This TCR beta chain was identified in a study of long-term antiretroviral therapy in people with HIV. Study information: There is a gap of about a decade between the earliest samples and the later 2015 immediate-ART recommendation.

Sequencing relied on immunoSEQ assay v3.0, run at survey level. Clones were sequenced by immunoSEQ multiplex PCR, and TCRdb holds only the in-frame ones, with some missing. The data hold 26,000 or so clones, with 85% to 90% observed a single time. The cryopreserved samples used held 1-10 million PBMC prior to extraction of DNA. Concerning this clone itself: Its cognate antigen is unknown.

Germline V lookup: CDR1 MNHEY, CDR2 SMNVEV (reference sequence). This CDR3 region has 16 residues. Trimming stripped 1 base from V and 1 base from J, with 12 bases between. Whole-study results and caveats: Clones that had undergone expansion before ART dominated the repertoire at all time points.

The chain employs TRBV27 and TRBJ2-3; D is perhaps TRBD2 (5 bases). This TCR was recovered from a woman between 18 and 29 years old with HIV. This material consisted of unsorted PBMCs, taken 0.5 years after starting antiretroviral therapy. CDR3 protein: CASSLFSVGGTDTQYF. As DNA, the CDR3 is TGTGCCAGCAGTTTATTCTCAGTGGGAGGCACAGATACGCAGTATTTT.